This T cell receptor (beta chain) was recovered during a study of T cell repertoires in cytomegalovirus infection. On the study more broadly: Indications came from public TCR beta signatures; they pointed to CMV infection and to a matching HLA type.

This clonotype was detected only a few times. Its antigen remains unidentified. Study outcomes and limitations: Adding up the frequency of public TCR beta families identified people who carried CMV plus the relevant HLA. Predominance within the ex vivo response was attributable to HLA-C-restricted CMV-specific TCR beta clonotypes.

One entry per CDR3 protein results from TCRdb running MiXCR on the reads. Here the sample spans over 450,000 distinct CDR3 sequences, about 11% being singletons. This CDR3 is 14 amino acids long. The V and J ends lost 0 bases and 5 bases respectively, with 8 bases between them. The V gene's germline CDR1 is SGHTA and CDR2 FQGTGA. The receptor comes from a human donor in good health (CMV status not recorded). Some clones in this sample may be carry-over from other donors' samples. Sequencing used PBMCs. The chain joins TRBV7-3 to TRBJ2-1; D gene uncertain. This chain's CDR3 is CASSLTSVNNEQFF. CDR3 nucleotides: TGTGCCAGCAGCTTAACGAGTGTCAACAATGAGCAGTTCTTC.